This TCR beta chain stems from a study of T-cell reconstitution after alpha-beta-depleted transplantation in children. This clonotype was seen more than once but under ten times. The antigen is undetermined. The TCRbeta library was prepared with unique molecular identifiers. TCRdb re-analysed the PCR reads in MiXCR, keeping a single row per CDR3 protein. The table shows approximately 130,000 distinct CDR3 sequences, with roughly 10% occurring only once. Whole-study findings and limits: After transplant, at about two months, alpha-beta T cells were reportedly derived from several hundred expanded graft clones. T-cell numbers and diversity one year post-transplant derived largely from freshly generated T cells. Surviving recipient T cells and thymic progenitors accounted for the high day-60 TCRbeta diversity observed in some patients.

The source was PBMCs, mostly from graft donor cells, collected 180 days after TCRalphabeta/CD19-depleted stem cell transplant. The source of this sequence is a girl less than two years old who had a stem cell transplant for combined immunodeficiency, so the T cells may come from the graft donor.

CDR3 bases: TGCAGTGCTAGAGATTTCGGAGACAGCTCTCTGCGTCCTATAGCGTATGGCAATCAGCCCCAGCATTTT. It specifies CSARDFGDSSLRPIAYGNQPQHF. The chain joins TRBV20-1 to TRBJ1-5, with a weak D call TRBD1 (5 bases). Germline V gene data show CDR1 as DFQATT and CDR2 as SNEGSKA (reference sequence). This CDR3 spans 23 amino acids. V was clipped by 0 bases and J by 2 bases, with 35 bases between them.